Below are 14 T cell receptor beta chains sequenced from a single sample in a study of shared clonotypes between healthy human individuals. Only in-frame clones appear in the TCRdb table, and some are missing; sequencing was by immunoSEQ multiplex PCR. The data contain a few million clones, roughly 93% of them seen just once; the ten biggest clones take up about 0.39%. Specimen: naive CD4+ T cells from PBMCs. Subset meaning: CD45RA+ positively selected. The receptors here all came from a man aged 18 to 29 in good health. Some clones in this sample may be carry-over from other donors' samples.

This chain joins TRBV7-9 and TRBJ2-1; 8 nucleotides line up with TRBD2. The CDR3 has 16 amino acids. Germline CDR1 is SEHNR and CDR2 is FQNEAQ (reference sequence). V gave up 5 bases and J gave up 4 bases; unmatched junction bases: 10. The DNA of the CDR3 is TGTGCCAGCAGCCTACCCGGGACTAGGCATTACAATGAGCAGTTCTTC. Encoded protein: CASSLPGTRHYNEQFF. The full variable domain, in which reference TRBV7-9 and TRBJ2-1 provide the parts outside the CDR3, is DTGVSQNPRHKITKRGQNVTFRCDPISEHNRLYWYRQTLGQGPEFLTYFQNEAQLEKSRLLSDRFSAERPKGSFSTLEIQRTEQGDSAMYLCASSLPGTRHYNEQFFGPGTRLTVL.

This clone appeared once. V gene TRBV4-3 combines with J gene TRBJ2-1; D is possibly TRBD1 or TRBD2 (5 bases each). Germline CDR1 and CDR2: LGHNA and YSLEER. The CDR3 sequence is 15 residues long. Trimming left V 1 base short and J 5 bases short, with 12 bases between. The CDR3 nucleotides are TGCGCCAGCAGCCAAGCGGAGGCAGGGCACAATGAGCAGTTCTTC. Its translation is CASSQAEAGHNEQFF.

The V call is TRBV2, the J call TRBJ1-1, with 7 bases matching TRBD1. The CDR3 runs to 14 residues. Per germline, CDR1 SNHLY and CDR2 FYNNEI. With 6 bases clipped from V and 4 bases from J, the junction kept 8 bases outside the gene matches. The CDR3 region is CASSPQGLGTEAFF. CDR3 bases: TGTGCCAGCAGCCCACAGGGGTTGGGCACTGAAGCTTTCTTT.

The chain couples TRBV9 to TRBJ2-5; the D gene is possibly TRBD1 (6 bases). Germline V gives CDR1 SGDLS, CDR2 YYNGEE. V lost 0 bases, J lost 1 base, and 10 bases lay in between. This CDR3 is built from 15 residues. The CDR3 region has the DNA TGTGCCAGCAGCGTAGACGGGACAAGCCAAGAGACCCAGTACTTC. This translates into CASSVDGTSQETQYF.

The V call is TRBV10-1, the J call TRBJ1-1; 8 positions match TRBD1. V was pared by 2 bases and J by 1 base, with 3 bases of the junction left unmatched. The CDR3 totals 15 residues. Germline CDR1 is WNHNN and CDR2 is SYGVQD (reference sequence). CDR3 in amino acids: CASSERTGTNTEAFF. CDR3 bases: TGCGCCAGCAGTGAGCGGACAGGGACGAACACTGAAGCTTTCTTT.

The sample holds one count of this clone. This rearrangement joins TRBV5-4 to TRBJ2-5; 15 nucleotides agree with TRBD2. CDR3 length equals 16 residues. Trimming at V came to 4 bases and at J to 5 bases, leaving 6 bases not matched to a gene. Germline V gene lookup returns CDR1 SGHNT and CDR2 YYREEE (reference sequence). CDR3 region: CASSPGLAGGRETQYF. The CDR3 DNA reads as TGTGCCAGCAGCCCGGGACTAGCGGGAGGTCGGGAGACCCAGTACTTC.

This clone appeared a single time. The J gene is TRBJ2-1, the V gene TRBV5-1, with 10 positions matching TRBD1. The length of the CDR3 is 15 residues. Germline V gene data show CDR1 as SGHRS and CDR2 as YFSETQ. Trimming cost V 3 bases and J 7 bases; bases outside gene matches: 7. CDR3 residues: CASSSGQGTVNEQFF. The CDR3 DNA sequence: TGCGCCAGCAGCTCGGGACAGGGGACCGTTAATGAGCAGTTCTTC.

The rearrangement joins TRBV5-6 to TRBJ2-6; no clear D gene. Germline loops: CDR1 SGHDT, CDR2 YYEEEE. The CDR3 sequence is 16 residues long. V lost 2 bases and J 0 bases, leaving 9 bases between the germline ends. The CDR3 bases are TGTGCCAGCAGCTTATGGCGAAGCTCTGGGGCCAACGTCCTGACTTTC. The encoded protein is CASSLWRSSGANVLTF.

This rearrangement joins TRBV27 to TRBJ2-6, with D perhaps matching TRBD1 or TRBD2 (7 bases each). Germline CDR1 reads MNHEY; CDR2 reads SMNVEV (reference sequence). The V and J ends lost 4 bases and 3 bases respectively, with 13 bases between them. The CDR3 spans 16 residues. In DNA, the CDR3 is TGTGCCAGCAGTTCCCAGGGGGGGTATGGGGCCAACGTCCTGACTTTC. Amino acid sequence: CASSSQGGYGANVLTF. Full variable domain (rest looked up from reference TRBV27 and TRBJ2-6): EAQVTQNPRYLITVTGKKLTVTCSQNMNHEYMSWYRQDPGLGLRQIYYSMNVEVTDKGDVPEGYKVSRKEKRNFPLILESPSPNQTSLYFCASSSQGGYGANVLTFGAGSRLTVL.

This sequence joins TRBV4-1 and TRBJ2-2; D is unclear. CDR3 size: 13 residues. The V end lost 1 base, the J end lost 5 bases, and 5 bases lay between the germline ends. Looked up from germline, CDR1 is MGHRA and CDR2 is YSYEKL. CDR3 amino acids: CASSQGSTGELFF. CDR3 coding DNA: TGCGCCAGCAGCCAAGGGAGTACCGGGGAGCTGTTTTTT.

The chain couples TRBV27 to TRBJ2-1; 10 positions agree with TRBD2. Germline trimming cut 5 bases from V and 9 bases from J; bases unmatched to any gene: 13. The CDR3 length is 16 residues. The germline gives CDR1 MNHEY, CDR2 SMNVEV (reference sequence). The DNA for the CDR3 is TGTGCCAGCAGTCAACCGAGCGGGAGGGGGACTGGTGAGCAGTTCTTC. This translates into CASSQPSGRGTGEQFF.

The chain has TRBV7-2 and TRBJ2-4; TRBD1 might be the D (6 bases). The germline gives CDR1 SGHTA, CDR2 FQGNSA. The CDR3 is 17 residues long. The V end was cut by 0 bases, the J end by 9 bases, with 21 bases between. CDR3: CASSLAVLQGPGSIQYF. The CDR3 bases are TGTGCCAGCAGCTTAGCTGTTTTGCAGGGGCCAGGGAGCATTCAGTACTTC.

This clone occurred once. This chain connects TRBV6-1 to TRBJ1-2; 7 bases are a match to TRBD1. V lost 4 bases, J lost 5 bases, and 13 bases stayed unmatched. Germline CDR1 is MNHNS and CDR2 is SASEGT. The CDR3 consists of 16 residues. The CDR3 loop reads CASSAIKAGGLYGYTF. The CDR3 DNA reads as TGTGCCAGCAGTGCTATAAAGGCAGGGGGACTATATGGCTACACCTTC.

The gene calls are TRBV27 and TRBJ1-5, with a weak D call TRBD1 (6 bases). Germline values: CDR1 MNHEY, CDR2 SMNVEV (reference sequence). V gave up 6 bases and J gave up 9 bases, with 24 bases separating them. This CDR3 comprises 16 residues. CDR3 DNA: TGTGCCAGCAGACGCGAAAGGACAGCGACACGGGTGCCCCAGCATTTT. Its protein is CASRRERTATRVPQHF.